These T cell receptor beta chains were read from a single sample in a study of blood T cell repertoires in COVID-19. Data came from immunoSEQ multiplex PCR; TCRdb stores just in-frame clones and leaves some out. The sample shows approximately 110,000 clones, approximately 85% of them seen only once. The sequencing input was peripheral blood. These receptors all stem from a woman of 80 years or more with COVID-19, enrolled during active disease. The CDR3 runs from the conserved cysteine through the conserved F or W. A D gene is named only where the DNA matches it firmly. For some rows the clone size is stated as once, few or many, or as a class when expanded; others skip it.

D,J,length,V,size,DNA,CDR3
-,TRBJ1-1,13,TRBV21-1,-,TGTGCCAGCAGCAAAGGGGGAGGACTTGAAGCTTTCTTT,CASSKGGGLEAFF
-,TRBJ2-3,14,TRBV5-6,-,TGTGCCAGCAGCTTGGTAAGCGGCACAGATACGCAGTATTTT,CASSLVSGTDTQYF
-,TRBJ2-1,11,TRBV28,-,TGTGCCAGCAGTCCCCTCACTGTGCAGTTCTTC,CASSPLTVQFF
-,TRBJ2-7,14,TRBV18,-,TGTGCCAGCTCACCGGGCCGCACATCCTACGAGCAGTACTTC,CASSPGRTSYEQYF
-,TRBJ2-7,21,TRBV6-1,-,TGTGCCAGCAGTGAAAAATTTTCGACCCGTTTTGGACAGCCCAGGGCCTACGAGCAGTACTTC,CASSEKFSTRFGQPRAYEQYF
TRBD1,TRBJ1-2,14,TRBV30,-,TGTGCCTGGAGCGGCAGACAGGGAGGACAAGGCTACACCTTC,CAWSGRQGGQGYTF
-,TRBJ2-5,15,TRBV7-6,-,TGTGCCAGCAGCTCCCCCGGGGCAGGGGAAGAGACCCAGTACTTC,CASSSPGAGEETQYF
-,TRBJ1-1,12,TRBV19,few,TGTGCCAGTAGTAAACAGGGTGAAAGAGCTTTCTTT,CASSKQGERAFF
TRBD1,TRBJ1-1,14,TRBV5-6,-,TGTGCCAGCAGCTTGGGGCAGGGGGCCGGGCAAGCTTTCTTT,CASSLGQGAGQAFF
-,TRBJ1-2,15,TRBV3-1/TRBV3-2,-,TGTGCCAGCAGCCAAGTACCGGCCAGGGAGGGTGGCTACACCTTC,CASSQVPAREGGYTF
-,TRBJ2-1,14,TRBV20-1,few,TGCAGTGCTAGTGGGGGAGTCAGGTACAATGAGCAGTTCTTC,CSASGGVRYNEQFF
TRBD1,TRBJ2-5,17,TRBV24-1,few,TGTGCCACCAGTGGTCACGTTGAGGGACAGGGTATAGAGACCCAGTACTTC,CATSGHVEGQGIETQYF
TRBD2,TRBJ2-6,15,TRBV19,-,TGTGCCAGTAGTATGGGAGGGCTCGGGGCCAACGTCCTGACTTTC,CASSMGGLGANVLTF
TRBD1,TRBJ1-1,16,TRBV19,-,TGTGCCAGTCACATTAGGACAGGGGCACGGAACACTGAAGCTTTCTTT,CASHIRTGARNTEAFF
TRBD2,TRBJ2-7,15,TRBV6-2/TRBV6-3,-,TGTGCCAGCAGTTCGTCGCGGACTAGCGGCTACGAGCAGTACTTC,CASSSSRTSGYEQYF
TRBD1,TRBJ1-5,12,TRBV28,-,TGTGCCAGCCGGACAGGGGTGAAGCCCCAGCATTTT,CASRTGVKPQHF
TRBD1,TRBJ2-5,15,TRBV5-1,-,TGCGCCAGCAGCCGCAGACAGGGCTCTGCGGAGACCCAGTACTTC,CASSRRQGSAETQYF
-,TRBJ2-7,12,TRBV12-3/TRBV12-4,-,TGTGCCAGCAGAAGACAGTCCTACGAGCAGTACTTC,CASRRQSYEQYF
-,TRBJ2-2,13,TRBV3-1/TRBV3-2,-,TGTGCCAGCAGCCTGCGGGGTGCCGGGGAGCTGTTTTTT,CASSLRGAGELFF
TRBD2,TRBJ2-5,16,TRBV5-4,-,TGTGCCAGCAGCTTGGGAGGACTAGCGGGACGAGAGACCCAGTACTTC,CASSLGGLAGRETQYF
-,TRBJ2-7,18,TRBV7-8,-,TGTGCCAGCAGCTTATTACCCCCTGTTGAGGTTCTGGCCTACGAGCAGTACTTC,CASSLLPPVEVLAYEQYF
TRBD1,TRBJ1-6,15,TRBV18,few,TGTGCCAGCTCACCAGGGGACAGGTTTAATTCACCCCTCCACTTT,CASSPGDRFNSPLHF
TRBD2,TRBJ2-3,13,TRBV3-1/TRBV3-2,-,TGTGCCAGCAGGACTAGCGGGAGAAATACGCAGTATTTT,CASRTSGRNTQYF
-,TRBJ2-7,15,TRBV19,once,TGTGCCAGTAGTGAAGGCGGGACCAGTACAGAGGAGCAGTACTTC,CASSEGGTSTEEQYF
-,TRBJ1-1,14,TRBV7-8,once,TGTGCCAGCAGCTTAGCGCAGGTGAAAAACCAAGCTTTCTTT,CASSLAQVKNQAFF
-,TRBJ1-1,14,TRBV3-1/TRBV3-2,-,TGTGCCAGCAGCCGGTTTGGTGGCAACACTGAAGCTTTCTTT,CASSRFGGNTEAFF
-,TRBJ2-7,11,TRBV6-2/TRBV6-3,-,TGTGCCAGCAGCCGAGGGGGCGAGCAGTACTTC,CASSRGGEQYF
-,TRBJ1-3,16,TRBV13,few,TGTGCCAGCAGCTCCCTCCGGAGCCCTGCTGGAAACACCATATATTTT,CASSSLRSPAGNTIYF
-,TRBJ1-6,13,TRBV28,-,TGTGCCAGCAGCCTGCCGTCAGGGGAACCCCTCCACTTT,CASSLPSGEPLHF
TRBD1,TRBJ1-1,14,TRBV7-3,-,TGTGCCAGCAGCACAGGGACAGGGAACACTGAAGCTTTCTTT,CASSTGTGNTEAFF
-,TRBJ1-4,14,TRBV6-5,-,TGTGCCAGCAGTTCCCTAGGAGGGGATGAAAAACTGTTTTTT,CASSSLGGDEKLFF
TRBD1,TRBJ1-1,15,TRBV5-1,-,TGCGCCAGCAGCTTATCCGGGACAGAGAACACTGAAGCTTTCTTT,CASSLSGTENTEAFF
TRBD1,TRBJ1-5,14,TRBV6-2/TRBV6-3,-,TGTGCCAGCAGTACACAGGGGGAGAGGCAGCCCCAGCATTTT,CASSTQGERQPQHF
-,TRBJ1-2,14,TRBV18,-,TGTGCCAGCTCACCACCGACACCCGACTATGGCTACACCTTC,CASSPPTPDYGYTF
-,TRBJ1-2,12,TRBV7-2,-,TGTGCCAGCAGCTCCTCAGGGGTCGGCTACACCTTC,CASSSSGVGYTF
-,TRBJ2-7,12,TRBV2,-,TGTGCCAGCAGGCGGGTAACGAGGGAGCAGTACTTC,CASRRVTREQYF
-,TRBJ2-5,12,TRBV7-2,-,TGTGCCAGCAGCTCTAGGCAAGAGACCCAGTACTTC,CASSSRQETQYF
-,TRBJ2-5,16,TRBV19,-,TGTGCCAGTAGTGGAGAGGGACTTCCGAACGGGAAGACCCAGTACTTC,CASSGEGLPNGKTQYF
-,TRBJ2-5,14,TRBV5-4,-,TGTGCCAGCAGCCCCGTCGGGGGGCGAGAGACCCAGTACTTC,CASSPVGGRETQYF
-,TRBJ1-3,14,TRBV11-2,-,TGTGCCAGCAGCCCTTGGACAGTCGAAAACACCATATATTTT,CASSPWTVENTIYF
TRBD1,TRBJ2-1,14,TRBV7-2,few,TGTGCCAGCAGCCTAAGGACAGGGGGCAATGAGCAGTTCTTC,CASSLRTGGNEQFF
-,TRBJ1-6,14,TRBV7-3,-,TGTGCCAGCAGTTCGGGTTCTTATAATTCACCCCTCCACTTT,CASSSGSYNSPLHF